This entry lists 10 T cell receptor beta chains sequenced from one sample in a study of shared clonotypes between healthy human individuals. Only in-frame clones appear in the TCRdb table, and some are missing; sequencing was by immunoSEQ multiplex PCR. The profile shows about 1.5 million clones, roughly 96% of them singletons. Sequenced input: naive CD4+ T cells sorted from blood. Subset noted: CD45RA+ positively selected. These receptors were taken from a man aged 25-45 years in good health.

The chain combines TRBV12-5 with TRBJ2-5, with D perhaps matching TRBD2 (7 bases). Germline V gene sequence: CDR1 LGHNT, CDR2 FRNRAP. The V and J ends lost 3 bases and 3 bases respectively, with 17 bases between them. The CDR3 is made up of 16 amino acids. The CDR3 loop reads CASGFGGPGNKETQYF. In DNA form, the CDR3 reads TGTGCTAGTGGTTTCGGGGGGCCGGGGAATAAAGAGACCCAGTACTTC.

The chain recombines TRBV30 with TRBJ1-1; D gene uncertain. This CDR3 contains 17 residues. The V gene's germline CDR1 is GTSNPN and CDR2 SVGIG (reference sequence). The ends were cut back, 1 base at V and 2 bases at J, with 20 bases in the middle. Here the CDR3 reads CAWSARPTLRNNTEAFF. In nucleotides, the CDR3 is TGTGCCTGGAGTGCCCGACCGACCTTGAGAAATAACACTGAAGCTTTCTTT. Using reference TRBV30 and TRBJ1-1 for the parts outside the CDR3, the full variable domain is SQTIHQWPATLVQPVGSPLSLECTVEGTSNPNLYWYRQAAGRGLQLLFYSVGIGQISSEVPQNLSASRPQDRQFILSSKKLLLSDSGFYLCAWSARPTLRNNTEAFFGQGTRLTVV.

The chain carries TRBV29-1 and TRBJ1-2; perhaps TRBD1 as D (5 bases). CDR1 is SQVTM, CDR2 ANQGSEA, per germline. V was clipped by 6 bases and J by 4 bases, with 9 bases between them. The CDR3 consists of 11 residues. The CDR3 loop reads CSVVTVYGYTF. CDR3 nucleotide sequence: TGCAGCGTCGTGACAGTCTATGGCTACACCTTC. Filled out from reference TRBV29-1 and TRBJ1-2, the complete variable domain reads SAVISQKPSRDICQRGTSLTIQCQVDSQVTMMFWYRQQPGQSLTLIATANQGSEATYESGFVIDKFPISRPNLTFSTLTVSNMSPEDSSIYLCSVVTVYGYTFGSGTRLTVV.

The DNA of the CDR3 is TGTGCCAGCAGTGCCCTAGGCAACAGCTACGAGCAGTACTTC. Its translation is CASSALGNSYEQYF. The chain carries TRBV6-1 and TRBJ2-7; the D is unclear. The CDR3 loop spans 14 amino acids. Trimming removed 4 bases from V and 3 bases from J, with 13 bases in between. The germline V gene has CDR1 MNHNS and CDR2 SASEGT.

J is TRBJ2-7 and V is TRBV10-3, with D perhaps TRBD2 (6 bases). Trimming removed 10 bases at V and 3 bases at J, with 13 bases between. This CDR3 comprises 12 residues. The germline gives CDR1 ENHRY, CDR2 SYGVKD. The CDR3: CATGDSVYEQYF. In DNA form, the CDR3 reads TGTGCCACCGGGGACTCTGTCTACGAGCAGTACTTC.

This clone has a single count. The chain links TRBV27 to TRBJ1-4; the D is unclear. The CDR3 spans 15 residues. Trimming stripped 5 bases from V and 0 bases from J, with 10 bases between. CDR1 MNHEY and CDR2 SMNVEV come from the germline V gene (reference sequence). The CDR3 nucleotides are TGTGCCAGCAGTCCAAGTGTTGCAACTAATGAAAAACTGTTTTTT. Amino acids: CASSPSVATNEKLFF.

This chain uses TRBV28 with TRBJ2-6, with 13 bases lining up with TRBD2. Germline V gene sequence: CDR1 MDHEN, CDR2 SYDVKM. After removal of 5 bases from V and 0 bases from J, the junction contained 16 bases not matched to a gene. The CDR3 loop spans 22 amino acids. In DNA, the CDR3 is TGTGCCAGCAGTCTCGGGACAGGGAAGGGACTAGCGGGAATCTCTGGGGCCAACGTCCTGACTTTC. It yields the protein CASSLGTGKGLAGISGANVLTF. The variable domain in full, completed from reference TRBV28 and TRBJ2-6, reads DVKVTQSSRYLVKRTGEKVFLECVQDMDHENMFWYRQDPGLGLRLIYFSYDVKMKEKGDIPEGYSVSREKKERFSLILESASTNQTSMYLCASSLGTGKGLAGISGANVLTFGAGSRLTVL.

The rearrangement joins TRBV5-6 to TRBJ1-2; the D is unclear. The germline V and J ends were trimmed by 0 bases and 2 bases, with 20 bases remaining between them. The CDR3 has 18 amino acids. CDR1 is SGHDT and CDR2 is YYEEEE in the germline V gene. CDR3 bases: TGTGCCAGCAGCTTGGCCCTCTCTCGCAAGGGTCGGAACTATGGCTACACCTTC. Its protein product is CASSLALSRKGRNYGYTF.

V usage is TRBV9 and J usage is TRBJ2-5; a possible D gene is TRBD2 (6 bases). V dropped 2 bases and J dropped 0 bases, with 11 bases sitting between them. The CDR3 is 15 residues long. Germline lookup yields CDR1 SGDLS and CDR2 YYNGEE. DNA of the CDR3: TGTGCCAGCAGCGTGGGCTCGGGGGACCAAGAGACCCAGTACTTC. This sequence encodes CASSVGSGDQETQYF.

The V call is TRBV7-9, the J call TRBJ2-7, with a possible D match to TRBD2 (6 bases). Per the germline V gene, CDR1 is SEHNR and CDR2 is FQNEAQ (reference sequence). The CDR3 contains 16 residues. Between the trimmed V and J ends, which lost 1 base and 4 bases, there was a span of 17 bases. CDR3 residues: CASSLEEGVGGYEQYF. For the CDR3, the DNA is TGTGCCAGCAGCTTAGAAGAAGGGGTTGGGGGGTACGAGCAGTACTTC.